The 27 T cell receptor beta chains below come from one sample, sequenced in a study of T cells after yellow fever vaccination. Using its own MiXCR run on the 5' RACE reads, TCRdb lists one record per CDR3 protein. The repertoire holds 300,000 or so distinct CDR3 sequences, with 3.5% to 4.5% as singletons. The material sequenced was PBMCs, taken 5 days after the yellow fever booster vaccination. These receptor sequences come from a man aged 18-30 years who received the YFV17D yellow fever vaccine.

This clonotype was recorded many times. V gene TRBV3-1 combines with J gene TRBJ1-1; D is ambiguous. V was trimmed by 0 bases and J by 1 base, leaving 9 bases between them. The CDR3 spans 15 residues. The germline V gene encodes CDR1 LGHDT and CDR2 YNNKEL (reference sequence). CDR3 in DNA: TGTGCCAGCAGCCAAGATCGGGCAGGGAACACTGAAGCTTTCTTT. It encodes CASSQDRAGNTEAFF.

This clonotype was seen a handful of times. The rearrangement uses TRBV9 and TRBJ1-5; no clear D. This CDR3 comprises 16 residues. Germline CDR1 is SGDLS and CDR2 is YYNGEE. Trimming took 0 bases from V and 7 from J, leaving 17 bases between them. For the CDR3, the DNA is TGTGCCAGCAGCGTAGTTCCGGGAAGGTCAGAACAGCCCCAGCATTTT. It codes for CASSVVPGRSEQPQHF. Supplemented by reference TRBV9 and TRBJ1-5, the full variable domain reads DSGVTQTPKHLITATGQRVTLRCSPRSGDLSVYWYQQSLDQGLQFLIQYYNGEERAKGNILERFSAQQFPDLHSELNLSSLELGDSALYFCASSVVPGRSEQPQHFGDGTRLSIL.

This CDR3 is CATSDSRTGPNEQFF. CDR3 nucleotides: TGTGCCACCAGTGATTCGAGGACAGGGCCCAATGAGCAGTTCTTC. V gene TRBV24-1 combines with J gene TRBJ2-1; TRBD1 matches 8 bases. The CDR3 extends over 15 amino acids. Trimming cost V 2 bases and J 6 bases; bases outside gene matches: 5. Germline V gene lookup returns CDR1 KGHDR and CDR2 SFDVKD.

This clonotype was counted many times. The chain joins TRBV18 to TRBJ2-4, with TRBD1 as a possible D gene (6 bases). V was pared by 2 bases and J by 8 bases, with 13 bases between. The CDR3 covers 14 residues. Germline V lookup: CDR1 KGHSH, CDR2 LQKENI. CDR3 bases: TGTGCCAGCTCACCAACAGGGAGTCGGGACATTCAGTACTTC. This gives the protein CASSPTGSRDIQYF.

The chain couples TRBV7-2 to TRBJ1-5; D unclear. CDR1 is SGHTA, CDR2 FQGNSA, per germline. The CDR3 consists of 13 residues. The V end lost 7 bases, the J end lost 7 bases, and 14 bases lay between the germline ends. The CDR3: CASTDNLAQPQHF. For the CDR3, the DNA is TGTGCCAGCACAGACAATCTGGCACAGCCCCAGCATTTT. The full variable domain, completed using reference TRBV7-2 and TRBJ1-5, is GAGVSQSPSNKVTEKGKDVELRCDPISGHTALYWYRQSLGQGLEFLIYFQGNSAPDKSGLPSDRFSAERTGGSVSTLTIQRTQQEDSAVYLCASTDNLAQPQHFGDGTRLSIL.

The J gene is TRBJ2-4, the V gene TRBV7-2; perhaps TRBD2 as D (6 bases). V dropped 3 bases and J dropped 4 bases, with 10 bases sitting between them. Germline-derived CDR1 and CDR2 are SGHTA and FQGNSA. This CDR3 is 14 amino acids long. The CDR3 region is CASSFRGLKNIQYF. Here the CDR3 DNA reads TGTGCCAGCAGCTTCCGGGGGTTAAAAAACATTCAGTACTTC.

This chain uses TRBV6-2 or TRBV6-3 with TRBJ1-2; TRBD1 matches 9 bases. Germline V gives CDR1 MNHEY, CDR2 SVGEGT. V shed 8 bases, J shed 3 bases, and the junction held 16 bases outside the gene matches. This CDR3 spans 17 amino acids. The CDR3 sequence is CASSESWTGAGDYGYTF. The CDR3, as DNA: TGTGCCAGCTCAGAGTCCTGGACAGGGGCCGGGGACTATGGCTACACCTTC.

There are many counts of this clonotype. The chain carries TRBV4-3 and TRBJ1-1; no clear D gene. The CDR3 sequence is 13 residues long. CDR1 and CDR2 (germline): LGHNA, YSLEER. Between the trimmed V and J ends, which lost 2 bases and 5 bases, there was a span of 9 bases. The chain's CDR3 is CASSQRVGTEAFF. For the CDR3, the DNA is TGCGCCAGCAGCCAAAGGGTTGGAACTGAAGCTTTCTTT.

The sample holds a few counts of this clonotype. The chain links TRBV12-5 to TRBJ2-1; D call uncertain. The CDR3 runs to 14 residues. Germline-derived CDR1 and CDR2 are LGHNT and FRNRAP. Trimming took 2 bases from V and 2 from J, leaving 7 bases between them. This chain's CDR3 is CASGLRRAYNEQFF. CDR3 nucleotides: TGTGCTAGTGGTTTGCGAAGGGCCTACAATGAGCAGTTCTTC.

This clonotype was seen many times. The chain combines TRBV4-2 with TRBJ1-4; 9 nucleotides align to TRBD1. The CDR3 is 17 amino acids. The V and J ends lost 0 bases and 9 bases, in that order; junction bases with no gene match: 11. Germline loops: CDR1 LGHNA, CDR2 YNFKEQ. The CDR3: CASSQERTGEGAQKLFF. CDR3 nucleotide sequence: TGTGCCAGCAGCCAAGAACGGACAGGGGAAGGAGCGCAAAAACTGTTTTTT.

This chain joins TRBV9 and TRBJ1-5; D remains unclear. V dropped 4 bases and J dropped 5 bases, with 10 bases sitting between them. Looked up from germline, CDR1 is SGDLS and CDR2 is YYNGEE. The CDR3 totals 13 residues. In DNA form, the CDR3 reads TGTGCCAGCAGCACGCGTCCCTATCAGCCCCAGCATTTT. It codes for CASSTRPYQPQHF.

This clonotype was seen ten or more times. The chain joins TRBV5-1 to TRBJ2-3; 7 bases align to TRBD2. The J segment lost 2 bases and the V segment lost 6 bases, leaving 6 bases of the junction unmatched. CDR1 is SGHRS and CDR2 is YFSETQ in the germline V gene. The CDR3 runs 14 residues. CDR3 nucleotide sequence: TGCGCCAGCAACTCGGGGGGTCTCACAGATACGCAGTATTTT. Encoded protein: CASNSGGLTDTQYF.

This clonotype has ten or more counts. The chain joins TRBV5-1 to TRBJ2-5; 8 bases are a match to TRBD2. The germline gives CDR1 SGHRS, CDR2 YFSETQ. V gave up 4 bases and J gave up 4 bases; unmatched junction bases: 9. The CDR3 runs to 15 residues. DNA for the CDR3: TGCGCCAGCAGCATGGGACTAGTGAGTGGAGAGACCCAGTACTTC. Translation gives CASSMGLVSGETQYF.

The table lists this clonotype with a few counts. This chain connects TRBV7-9 to TRBJ1-1; maybe TRBD1 (6 bases). The CDR3 consists of 16 residues. The V gene lost 3 bases and the J gene lost 5 bases, with 19 bases spanning the gap. CDR1 and CDR2 (germline): SEHNR, FQNEAQ (reference sequence). This CDR3 is CASSFAGGREGTEAFF. CDR3 nucleotides: TGTGCCAGCAGCTTCGCTGGGGGCAGGGAAGGAACTGAAGCTTTCTTT.

As concerns this clonotype: Possible read error: a much larger clone is one base away. The V call is TRBV2, the J call TRBJ1-1; TRBD1 agrees at 8 bases. Germline V gives CDR1 SNHLY, CDR2 FYNNEI. Trimming removed 6 bases from V and 5 bases from J; junction bases left unmatched: 8. The CDR3 has 14 amino acids. The CDR3 sequence is CASSANGQGTEAFF. DNA of the CDR3: TGTGCCAGCAGCGCTAACGGACAGGGTACTGAAGCTTTCTTT.

The chain joins TRBV5-5 to TRBJ2-7; no definite D call. The germline CDR1 and CDR2 sequences are SGHKS and YYEKEE (reference sequence). Trimming cost V 6 bases and J 0 bases, with 13 bases left between them. The CDR3 is made up of 14 amino acids. The CDR3 DNA reads as TGTGCCAGCAACATGGAGTGGAGCTCCTACGAGCAGTACTTC. Translated: CASNMEWSSYEQYF.

J is TRBJ2-3 and V is TRBV7-2; D is unresolved. CDR1 and CDR2 from the germline V gene are SGHTA and FQGNSA. Trimming cost V 5 bases and J 2 bases, with 14 bases left between them. The CDR3 is 15 residues long. CDR3 sequence reads: CASSPTQTPTDTQYF. In DNA form, the CDR3 reads TGTGCCAGCAGCCCAACCCAGACCCCCACAGATACGCAGTATTTT. Together with reference TRBV7-2 and TRBJ2-3, the CDR3 gives the full variable domain: GAGVSQSPSNKVTEKGKDVELRCDPISGHTALYWYRQSLGQGLEFLIYFQGNSAPDKSGLPSDRFSAERTGGSVSTLTIQRTQQEDSAVYLCASSPTQTPTDTQYFGPGTRLTVL.

This chain connects TRBV19 to TRBJ2-7; D perhaps matches TRBD2 (5 bases). V lost 5 bases and J 5 bases, leaving 10 bases between the germline ends. Germline assignment: CDR1 LNHDA and CDR2 SQIVND (reference sequence). The CDR3 has 12 residues. CDR3 loop: CASSEGSHEQYF. The CDR3, as DNA: TGTGCCAGTAGTGAGGGAAGCCACGAGCAGTACTTC.

A note on this clonotype: It may be a read error: a sequence one base away is much more abundant. The V and J genes are TRBV7-2 and TRBJ2-5; D remains ambiguous. V lost 5 bases and J lost 5, with 9 bases in between. This CDR3 has 12 amino acids. Germline V gene sequence: CDR1 SGHTA, CDR2 FQGNSA. CDR3: CASSVAWETQYF. CDR3 DNA: TGTGCCAGCAGCGTCGCCTGGGAGACCCAGTACTTC.

The V and J genes are TRBV6-2 or TRBV6-3 and TRBJ2-3; D might be TRBD1 or TRBD2, each matching 5 bases. Trimming took 6 bases from V and 7 from J, leaving 14 bases between them. CDR1 and CDR2 (germline): MNHEY, SVGEGT. CDR3 size: 13 residues. This CDR3 reads CASSTGAGYTQYF. In nucleotides, the CDR3 is TGTGCCAGCAGCACCGGGGCCGGTTATACGCAGTATTTT.

This clonotype appeared a few times. V gene TRBV29-1 combines with J gene TRBJ1-2; unclear D gene. The CDR3 sequence is 10 residues long. Germline V gives CDR1 SQVTM, CDR2 ANQGSEA. Trimming took 7 bases from V and 6 from J, leaving 9 bases between them. CDR3 protein: CSAAGDGYTF. DNA of the CDR3: TGCAGCGCCGCCGGGGATGGCTACACCTTC.

The V gene is TRBV24-1, the J gene TRBJ2-5, with 10 bases aligning to TRBD2. The V gene end was trimmed by 7 bases and the J gene end by 5 bases; junction bases not matched to a gene: 6. This CDR3 region has 14 residues. Germline values: CDR1 KGHDR, CDR2 SFDVKD. The CDR3 region has the DNA TGTGCCACCAGCCCTAGCGGGGGTGTGGAGACCCAGTACTTC. Residues: CATSPSGGVETQYF.

The chain has TRBV19 and TRBJ1-1; D not certain. Per germline, CDR1 LNHDA and CDR2 SQIVND (reference sequence). Between the trimmed V and J ends, which lost 7 bases and 4 bases, there was a span of 13 bases. The CDR3 has 13 residues. CDR3 bases: TGTGCCAGTAAGGGCCAACTGCTCACTGAAGCTTTCTTT. It encodes CASKGQLLTEAFF.

This clonotype was found a few times. The chain links TRBV12-3 or TRBV12-4 to TRBJ2-5; possibly TRBD1 for D (5 bases). Trimming cost V 9 bases and J 3 bases, with 14 bases left between them. The CDR3 loop spans 13 amino acids. CDR3: CASLLGREETQYF. CDR3 DNA sequence: TGTGCCAGTCTATTGGGCAGGGAAGAGACCCAGTACTTC.

Only a few counts were recorded for this clonotype. CDR3 region: CASSSIGVNYGYTF. The CDR3 nucleotides are TGTGCCAGCAGTTCCATCGGGGTTAACTATGGCTACACCTTC. This sequence joins TRBV27 and TRBJ1-2, with unresolved D. V lost 4 bases and J lost 1, with 10 bases in between. CDR1 is MNHEY and CDR2 is SMNVEV in the germline V gene (reference sequence). This CDR3 has 14 residues.

The chain uses TRBV5-1 and TRBJ2-5; D is uncertain. Germline CDR1 is SGHRS and CDR2 is YFSETQ. The CDR3 runs to 14 residues. Trimming removed 0 bases from V and 5 bases from J, with 11 bases in between. In nucleotides, the CDR3 is TGCGCCAGCAGCTTGGCGAATTTAGAGGAGACCCAGTACTTC. It specifies CASSLANLEETQYF. Filled out from reference TRBV5-1 and TRBJ2-5, the complete variable domain reads KAGVTQTPRYLIKTRGQQVTLSCSPISGHRSVSWYQQTPGQGLQFLFEYFSETQRNKGNFPGRFSGRQFSNSRSEMNVSTLELGDSALYLCASSLANLEETQYFGPGTRLLVL.

Ten or more counts support this clonotype. CDR3 loop: CASSLGWDNEQFF. The CDR3 region has the DNA TGCGCCAGCAGCTTGGGTTGGGACAATGAGCAGTTCTTC. The chain uses TRBV5-1 and TRBJ2-1; D ambiguous. The V and J ends lost 0 bases and 5 bases respectively, with 6 bases between them. This CDR3 comprises 13 residues. Looked up from germline, CDR1 is SGHRS and CDR2 is YFSETQ.